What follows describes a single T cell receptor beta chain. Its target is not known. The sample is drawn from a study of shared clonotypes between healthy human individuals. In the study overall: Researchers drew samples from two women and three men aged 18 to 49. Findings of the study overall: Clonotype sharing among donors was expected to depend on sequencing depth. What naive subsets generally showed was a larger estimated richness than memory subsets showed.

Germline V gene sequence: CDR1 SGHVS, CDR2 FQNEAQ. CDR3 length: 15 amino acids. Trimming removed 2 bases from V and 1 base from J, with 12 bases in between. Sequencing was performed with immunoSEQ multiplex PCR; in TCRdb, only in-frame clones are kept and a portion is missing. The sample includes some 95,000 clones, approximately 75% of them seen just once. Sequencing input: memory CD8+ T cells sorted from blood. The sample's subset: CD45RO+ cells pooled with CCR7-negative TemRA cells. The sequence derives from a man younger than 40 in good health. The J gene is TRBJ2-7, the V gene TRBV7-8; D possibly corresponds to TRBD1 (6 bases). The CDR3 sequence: CASSLFGQNSYEQYF. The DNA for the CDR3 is TGTGCCAGCAGCTTATTCGGACAGAATTCCTACGAGCAGTACTTC.